This TCR beta chain was observed in a study of blood T cell repertoires in COVID-19 (dated by TCRdb to about 2020). Describing the broader study: Collaborator samples came from the United States, Italy and Spain and covered acute and convalescent phases of COVID-19. Subjects who had been exposed to COVID-19, were actively infected with it, or had recovered from it provided the deeply sampled blood TCRbeta repertoires that made up the dataset. The material from the prospective study consisted of cDNA or gDNA derived from T cells, B-cell-depleted T cells, or PBMCs. Sample metadata almost always included a de-identified subject ID, COVID-19 status, age in years and sex. HLA class I and class II types, where available, came from metadata supplied by the sample provider rather than from assay-based typing. The repertoires were released in a freely available public database intended as a resource for research on the immune response to SARS-CoV-2. Samples were obtained from the ongoing ImmuneRACE study (first 160 participants) and from about 1,300 subjects provided by 6 global collaborators. Summary of the overall study and its limitations: Clinical and demographic metadata were provided uncurated, with the amount varying by source and participant.

TCRbeta CDR3 regions were amplified from genomic DNA by means of the immunoSEQ Assay, a bias-controlled multiplex PCR. In the source study's methods: Within the assay, amplification of reference gene primers was used to estimate how many nucleated cells each sample contained. Sequence reads were collapsed and filtered to measure the absolute abundance of every unique TCRbeta CDR3 rearrangement. For each sample, productive Simpson clonality was calculated by taking the square root of Simpson's diversity index across productive rearrangements. TCRdb took over this immuneACCESS table, retaining in-frame rearrangements with V and J assigned. Such tables are incomplete; in checked studies, under half of the missing clones stem from an unresolved V gene, and the remainder is unexplained. V and J calls and clone size are copied from that table; D and trimming were computed from the DNA. The sample records around 210,000 clones, around 89% of which are singletons. The top ten constitute roughly 8.8% of the sample.

Comments on this clone: What antigen it recognizes has not been identified. Base qualities are not recorded, but no much larger clone differs from it by a single base.

In the prospective study, participants were roughly 18 to 89 years old, resided in 24 geographic areas of the United States, and were enrolled through a virtual design. To assign participants to cohorts, the prospective study relied on clinical history that participants themselves reported in a screening survey and a study questionnaire. Recovered participants in ImmuneRACE Cohort 3 were defined as having two consecutive negative NP/OP PCR tests, clearance from a healthcare professional, or resolution of symptoms. In the prospective study, mobile phlebotomists collected whole blood, serum and a nasopharyngeal or oropharyngeal swab from each participant. Participants in the prospective study had the option to provide additional blood draws and questionnaires over an approximately two-month period. Before DNA extraction, blood samples from the prospective study were shipped at room temperature or frozen.

The receptor was derived from a young woman who had recovered from COVID-19. Sequenced sample: PBMCs or T cells enriched from blood (not recorded which).

CDR3 reads: CASSPRKTPGSYEQYF. The base sequence is TGTGCCAGTAGTCCCCGCAAAACCCCAGGGTCCTACGAGCAGTACTTC. The receptor chain draws on TRBV19 and TRBJ2-7; 5 matching bases give a weak D call of TRBD1. CDR1 and CDR2 were assigned from the germline V gene (reference sequence) as LNHDA and SQIVND. V gives up 5 bases and J gives up 1 base, and the segment between their germline ends measures 18 bases. Taken from cysteine to phenylalanine, the CDR3 has 16 residues. The read is trimmed to its CDR3 DNA, 48 bases read in frame from base 1.